These 29 T cell receptor beta chains came from one sample sequenced in a study of spatial heterogeneity in lung cancer. Study-wide results and limits: Counts that tracked tumor mutation counts were those of expanded intratumoral alpha and beta TCRs.

Time point here: sample taken at primary tumor resection. Via MiXCR, TCRdb re-called the 5' RACE reads, giving one row per CDR3 protein. The sample has over 10,000 distinct CDR3 sequences, approximately 4.6% seen once. No antigens are known for them. This material consisted of lung tumor tissue, taken at surgery. The receptors here all came from a male donor with early-stage non-small cell lung cancer.

This clonotype was counted only a few times. The chain links TRBV14 to TRBJ1-1; the match to TRBD1 covers 7 bases. The length of the CDR3 is 14 residues. V shed 1 base, J shed 11 bases, and the junction held 10 bases outside the gene matches. Germline assignment: CDR1 SGHDN and CDR2 FVKESK. CDR3 sequence (DNA): TGTGCCAGCAGCCAAGTCAGTAGGACAGGAAGGGCTTTCTTT. This codes for CASSQVSRTGRAFF.

The V and J genes are TRBV24-1 and TRBJ2-3; D perhaps matches TRBD1 (6 bases). Germline lookup yields CDR1 KGHDR and CDR2 SFDVKD. The V gene lost 7 bases and the J gene lost 0 bases, with 10 bases spanning the gap. The CDR3 is 14 residues long. CDR3 bases: TGTGCCACCAGGGGACATTTGAGCACAGATACGCAGTATTTT. This codes for CATRGHLSTDTQYF.

This clonotype has a handful of counts. The chain is built from TRBV18 and TRBJ2-3; D is undetermined. V was cut by 3 bases and J by 3 bases, with 13 bases left in between. Germline CDR1 reads KGHSH; CDR2 reads LQKENI. The CDR3 is 15 residues long. In nucleotides, the CDR3 is TGTGCCAGCTCACCCGACCGGATTAGGACAGATACGCAGTATTTT. Protein sequence: CASSPDRIRTDTQYF.

The genes are TRBV4-2 and TRBJ1-2, with TRBD1 identical over 9 bases. With 4 bases clipped from V and 9 bases from J, the junction kept 9 bases outside the gene matches. The CDR3 has 14 residues. CDR1 is LGHNA, CDR2 YNFKEQ, per germline. CDR3 DNA: TGTGCCAGCAGCCTTAATACAGGGGGCGAGCGCTACACCTTC. It is translated as CASSLNTGGERYTF.

The chain carries TRBV28 and TRBJ2-7; no definite D call. CDR1 MDHEN and CDR2 SYDVKM come from the germline V gene. V dropped 3 bases and J dropped 1 base, with 7 bases sitting between them. The CDR3 runs to 13 residues. CDR3 region: CASSFVTSYEQYF. Written as DNA, the CDR3 is TGTGCCAGCAGTTTTGTGACATCCTACGAGCAGTACTTC.

V and J are TRBV4-2 and TRBJ2-5; 9 bases line up with TRBD1. The CDR3 spans 15 residues. The V gene end was trimmed by 3 bases and the J gene end by 4 bases; junction bases not matched to a gene: 6. Germline V gene data show CDR1 as LGHNA and CDR2 as YNFKEQ. The CDR3 sequence is CASSHPGQGGETQYF. The DNA of the CDR3 is TGTGCCAGCAGCCATCCGGGACAGGGCGGAGAGACCCAGTACTTC.

Ten or more counts support this clonotype. This rearrangement joins TRBV7-9 to TRBJ2-7, with 10 positions matching TRBD1. The germline CDR1 and CDR2 sequences are SEHNR and FQNEAQ (reference sequence). J was trimmed by 6 bases and V by 5 bases; bases with no gene match: 10. The CDR3 is 15 amino acids. CDR3 sequence reads: CASSPDRGRRGEQYF. The CDR3, as DNA: TGTGCCAGCAGCCCCGACAGGGGGCGGAGAGGCGAGCAGTACTTC. Complete variable domain (other parts from reference TRBV7-9 and TRBJ2-7): DTGVSQNPRHKITKRGQNVTFRCDPISEHNRLYWYRQTLGQGPEFLTYFQNEAQLEKSRLLSDRFSAERPKGSFSTLEIQRTEQGDSAMYLCASSPDRGRRGEQYFGPGTRLTVT.

V usage is TRBV4-1 and J usage is TRBJ2-4, with D maybe TRBD2 (6 bases). The CDR3 length is 13 residues. Germline V gene sequence: CDR1 MGHRA, CDR2 YSYEKL. Trimming shortened V by 0 bases and J by 10 bases, and 10 bases separated the two germline ends. CDR3 sequence: CASSQEPGTIQYF. DNA of the CDR3: TGCGCCAGCAGCCAAGAGCCCGGGACTATTCAGTACTTC.

This chain links TRBV3-1 with TRBJ2-3, with D possibly being TRBD2 (5 bases). Germline V CDR1 and CDR2: LGHDT, YNNKEL (reference sequence). CDR3 length: 16 amino acids. Between the trimmed V and J ends, which lost 2 bases and 2 bases, there was a span of 14 bases. The CDR3, as DNA: TGTGCCAGCAGCCAACGTGTCGACGGGAACACAGATACGCAGTATTTT. This codes for CASSQRVDGNTDTQYF.

This clonotype was observed at least ten times. V usage is TRBV7-2 and J usage is TRBJ1-6; D unresolved. CDR3 length equals 13 residues. Germline CDR1 SGHTA, CDR2 FQGNSA. Trimming cost V 5 bases and J 7 bases, with 9 bases left between them. CDR3 amino acids: CASSREGNSPLHF. CDR3 sequence (DNA): TGTGCCAGCAGCCGGGAGGGAAATTCACCCCTCCACTTT. Together with reference TRBV7-2 and TRBJ1-6, the CDR3 gives the full variable domain: GAGVSQSPSNKVTEKGKDVELRCDPISGHTALYWYRQSLGQGLEFLIYFQGNSAPDKSGLPSDRFSAERTGGSVSTLTIQRTQQEDSAVYLCASSREGNSPLHFGNGTRLTVT.

This clonotype has only a few counts. This chain joins TRBV20-1 and TRBJ1-1; TRBD1 might be the D (5 bases). The CDR3 sequence is 14 residues long. V was trimmed by 0 bases and J by 3 bases, leaving 11 bases between them. Germline values: CDR1 DFQATT, CDR2 SNEGSKA (reference sequence). CDR3 nucleotide sequence: TGCAGTGCTAGAGACAGGGTACGGTACACTGAAGCTTTCTTT. Protein product: CSARDRVRYTEAFF.

This clonotype was observed at least ten times. The chain is built from TRBV20-1 and TRBJ2-2; 9 bases align to TRBD2. There are 14 residues in the CDR3. V was pared by 0 bases and J by 6 bases, with 2 bases of the junction left unmatched. Looked up from germline, CDR1 is DFQATT and CDR2 is SNEGSKA (reference sequence). CDR3 region: CSARDGTSPGELFF. In DNA form, the CDR3 reads TGCAGTGCTAGAGATGGGACTAGCCCCGGGGAGCTGTTTTTT.

This clonotype was detected a few times. CDR3 DNA: TGTGCCAGCAGCTTAGCGGCGGTGAACACTGAAGCTTTCTTT. Its protein is CASSLAAVNTEAFF. The chain has TRBV11-2 and TRBJ1-1; D gene unclear. Trimming pared 1 base from V and 0 bases from J, leaving 6 bases between. Looked up from germline, CDR1 is SGHAT and CDR2 is FQNNGV. The CDR3 consists of 14 residues.

This clonotype is deemed medium-sized. This chain links TRBV20-1 with TRBJ1-1; D is possibly TRBD1 (6 bases). From germline, CDR1 is DFQATT and CDR2 SNEGSKA (reference sequence). V lost 0 bases and J 3 bases, leaving 11 bases between the germline ends. This CDR3 has 14 amino acids. This CDR3 reads CSARDPQGDTEAFF. The CDR3 nucleotides are TGCAGTGCTAGAGACCCACAGGGCGACACTGAAGCTTTCTTT.

This clonotype was recorded many times. V and J are TRBV7-2 and TRBJ2-3, with D hard to call. The germline V and J ends were trimmed by 4 bases and 2 bases, with 10 bases remaining between them. There are 14 residues in the CDR3. Germline-derived CDR1 and CDR2 are SGHTA and FQGNSA. The CDR3 here is CASSSALLTDTQYF. The CDR3, as DNA: TGTGCCAGCAGCTCAGCTCTACTCACAGATACGCAGTATTTT.

This chain uses TRBV19 with TRBJ2-7; 9 bases are a match to TRBD1. V was pared by 5 bases and J by 7 bases, with 12 bases of the junction left unmatched. In germline, CDR1 is LNHDA, CDR2 SQIVND (reference sequence). The CDR3 runs 15 residues. In nucleotides, the CDR3 is TGTGCCAGTAGTCTCCGGGACAGGGCCCTGGAAGAGCAGTACTTC. It specifies CASSLRDRALEEQYF.

This clonotype occurred many times. The CDR3 coding sequence is TGCAGTGCTAGTTCCAGCGGTGACGAGCAGTACTTC. Translation: CSASSSGDEQYF. This chain uses TRBV20-1 with TRBJ2-7, with a tentative D call TRBD2 (5 bases). Germline V gives CDR1 DFQATT, CDR2 SNEGSKA (reference sequence). The CDR3 spans 12 residues. V was cut by 3 bases and J by 5 bases, with 11 bases left in between.

Within the sample, this clonotype is large. This chain uses TRBV20-1 with TRBJ2-5; D gene unclear. Deletions cut 0 bases from V and 0 bases from J, with 5 bases between. The CDR3 covers 13 residues. Per germline, CDR1 DFQATT and CDR2 SNEGSKA (reference sequence). This CDR3 reads CSARDLYQETQYF. Written as DNA, the CDR3 is TGCAGTGCTAGAGATCTGTACCAAGAGACCCAGTACTTC.

This clonotype was found many times. J is TRBJ1-5 and V is TRBV4-3; D unclear. Trimming stripped 1 base from V and 4 bases from J, with 14 bases between. This CDR3 contains 16 residues. Looked up from germline, CDR1 is LGHNA and CDR2 is YSLEER. This chain's CDR3 is CASSQGVSTGNQPQHF. CDR3 DNA: TGCGCCAGCAGCCAAGGGGTCTCGACTGGAAATCAGCCCCAGCATTTT.

In its sample, this clonotype was seen many times. The chain is built from TRBV4-3 and TRBJ1-2, with a tentative D call TRBD1 (5 bases). The germline CDR1 and CDR2 sequences are LGHNA and YSLEER. The CDR3 loop spans 16 amino acids. Trimming left V 0 bases short and J 4 bases short, with 15 bases between. The CDR3 protein is CASSQDVGTTGYGYTF. The CDR3 region has the DNA TGCGCCAGCAGCCAAGACGTGGGGACCACTGGCTATGGCTACACCTTC.

This clonotype was observed at least ten times. This rearrangement joins TRBV18 to TRBJ2-3; 8 nucleotides match TRBD2. CDR1 and CDR2 (germline): KGHSH, LQKENI. The length of the CDR3 is 16 residues. V gave up 0 bases and J gave up 3 bases; unmatched junction bases: 5. CDR3 protein: CASSPPGGAGTDTQYF. The CDR3 bases are TGTGCCAGCTCACCACCCGGGGGGGCCGGAACAGATACGCAGTATTTT.

This clonotype was detected many times. The chain uses TRBV4-3 and TRBJ2-2, with D uncertain. Germline V gives CDR1 LGHNA, CDR2 YSLEER. The CDR3 is 16 amino acids. Trimming took off 4 bases at V and 4 bases at J, with 16 bases between the two ends. The CDR3 DNA is TGCGCCAGCAGCCCGTTAACAGCAATATTCACCGGGGAGCTGTTTTTT. Translated, it gives CASSPLTAIFTGELFF.

This CDR3 reads CASSQDRRQSNQPQHF. The DNA of the CDR3 is TGCGCCAGCAGCCAAGATAGAAGGCAGTCCAATCAGCCCCAGCATTTT. V gene TRBV4-3 combines with J gene TRBJ1-5; D gene uncertain. Trimming removed 0 bases from V and 3 bases from J, with 12 bases in between. This CDR3 is 16 amino acids long. Germline V gene data show CDR1 as LGHNA and CDR2 as YSLEER.

This clonotype was counted ten times or more. The V gene is TRBV13, the J gene TRBJ2-7; 11 positions agree with TRBD2. Germline V gives CDR1 PRHDT, CDR2 FYEKMQ (reference sequence). V gave up 5 bases and J gave up 12 bases; unmatched junction bases: 9. This CDR3 has 13 residues. The CDR3 sequence: CASSLSGGAILYF. For the CDR3, the DNA is TGTGCCAGCAGCCTTAGCGGGGGGGCCATCCTGTACTTC.

This clonotype was observed many times. The J gene is TRBJ1-4, the V gene TRBV29-1, with 8 bases that match TRBD1. Trimming removed 6 bases from V and 8 bases from J; junction bases left unmatched: 8. Germline V gene data show CDR1 as SQVTM and CDR2 as ANQGSEA. The CDR3 has 13 amino acids. DNA of the CDR3: TGCAGCGTCCTAGGACAGGGAGGGGAAAAACTGTTTTTT. It specifies CSVLGQGGEKLFF.

This clonotype has a count of ten or more. The chain has TRBV5-1 and TRBJ1-3; a possible D gene is TRBD1 (5 bases). With 1 base removed from V and 0 bases from J, the gap between germline ends came to 8 bases. This CDR3 is built from 15 residues. Germline V gene data show CDR1 as SGHRS and CDR2 as YFSETQ. The CDR3 loop is CASSLQGLSGNTIYF. CDR3 sequence (DNA): TGCGCCAGCAGCTTGCAGGGCCTCTCTGGAAACACCATATATTTT.

This clonotype was seen ten or more times. J is TRBJ1-2 and V is TRBV12-3 or TRBV12-4, with 8 positions matching TRBD1. V was pared by 6 bases and J by 7 bases, with 7 bases of the junction left unmatched. The CDR3 sequence is 13 residues long. The CDR3 DNA follows: TGTGCCAGCAGCCCAGGGGGCGGAGTTGGCTACACCTTC. Residues: CASSPGGGVGYTF.

This clonotype was picked up many times. The chain combines TRBV15 with TRBJ1-5; D is possibly TRBD1 (6 bases). Trimming cost V 2 bases and J 0 bases, with 11 bases left between them. CDR3 length equals 16 residues. Germline values: CDR1 LNHNV, CDR2 YYDKDF (reference sequence). CDR3 residues: CATSRPTGVSNQPQHF. The CDR3 DNA sequence: TGTGCCACCAGCAGACCGACAGGCGTTAGCAATCAGCCCCAGCATTTT.

In this sample, this clonotype is medium-sized. This sequence joins TRBV5-1 and TRBJ2-3; 9 bases are shared with TRBD1. Trimming removed 6 bases from V and 4 bases from J; junction bases left unmatched: 12. CDR1 is SGHRS, CDR2 YFSETQ, per germline. This CDR3 is 16 amino acids long. The CDR3 DNA reads as TGCGCCAGCAAAATTCTACAGGGGGCGCTCGCAGATACGCAGTATTTT. Protein: CASKILQGALADTQYF.